The present entry profiles one T cell receptor (beta chain) with its context. This CDR3 contains 11 residues. With 8 bases removed from V and 3 bases from J, the gap between germline ends came to 11 bases. CDR1 is SQVTM, CDR2 ANQGSEA, per germline. Using genomic DNA as the template, TCR beta VDJ and CDR3 profiling was carried out. TCRdb reprocessed the reads with MiXCR, giving one entry per CDR3 protein. This table has over 150,000 distinct CDR3 sequences, approximately 44% appearing once. The data were obtained in a study of CD8+CD57+ T cells in acquired aplastic anemia. This rearrangement joins TRBV29-1 to TRBJ2-7; TRBD1 might be the D (6 bases). The sample taken for sequencing was sorted CD4+, CD8+, or CD8+CD57+ T cells (not recorded which) from PBMCs. This TCR was recovered from a human donor in good health. CDR3 region: CSSRDNYEQYF. The CDR3 DNA is TGCAGCAGCCGGGACAACTACGAGCAGTACTTC.